This TCR beta chain is drawn from a study of T cell repertoires in cytomegalovirus infection. Study information: Recently identified HLA-C-restricted and well-studied HLA-B-restricted CMV epitopes were used. Public signatures in TCR beta pointed to CMV infection and matching HLA type. Overall study findings and caveats: Dominating the ex vivo response were HLA-C-restricted CMV-specific TCR beta clonotypes. CMV carriers having the relevant HLA were flagged by cumulative public TCR beta family frequency.

MiXCR was run by TCRdb on the reads, yielding one entry per CDR3 protein. The data contain 300,000 to 400,000 distinct CDR3 sequences, 20% to 30% of them singletons. Germline loops: CDR1 ENHRY, CDR2 SYGVKD. The CDR3 loop spans 14 amino acids. The ends lost 7 bases at V and 6 bases at J; junction bases unmatched: 9. Comments on this clonotype: The antigen is unknown.

This sequence was found in a human donor in good health (CMV status not recorded). Some clones in this sample may be carry-over from other donors' samples. The sequencing used cultured PBMCs, collected from culture after CMV antigen stimulation. The V call is TRBV10-3, the J call TRBJ1-5; 7 bases line up with TRBD1. The DNA of the CDR3 is TGTGCCATCACCTCAGACAGGGTCGGTCAGCCCCAGCATTTT. Translation gives CAITSDRVGQPQHF.